These 27 T cell receptor beta chains share one sample of origin, sequenced in a study of T-cell reconstitution after alpha-beta-depleted transplantation in children. A library of TCRbeta sequences, prepared with unique molecular identifiers, was generated. TCRdb re-called the PCR reads through MiXCR, storing one row per CDR3 protein. The data hold around 370,000 distinct CDR3 sequences, with 10% observed a single time. The source material was PBMCs from the stem cell graft donor, sampled from the stem cell graft. These TCRs come from a human donor who donated a stem cell graft to a child with acute lymphoblastic leukemia.

The V and J genes are TRBV5-1 and TRBJ2-5; 9 bases line up with TRBD1. The V gene's germline CDR1 is SGHRS and CDR2 YFSETQ. The CDR3 runs 16 residues. V dropped 3 bases and J dropped 4; count of bases not matched to a gene: 10. The CDR3 spells CASSWTGTGIGETQYF. CDR3 nucleotide sequence: TGCGCCAGCAGCTGGACCGGGACAGGGATTGGAGAGACCCAGTACTTC. Full variable domain (remainder filled in from reference TRBV5-1 and TRBJ2-5): KAGVTQTPRYLIKTRGQQVTLSCSPISGHRSVSWYQQTPGQGLQFLFEYFSETQRNKGNFPGRFSGRQFSNSRSEMNVSTLELGDSALYLCASSWTGTGIGETQYFGPGTRLLVL.

This clonotype occurred many times. The chain is built from TRBV3-1 and TRBJ2-1, with TRBD1 matching 9 bases. Germline values: CDR1 LGHDT, CDR2 YNNKEL (reference sequence). J gave up 4 bases and V 3 bases, and 10 bases lay outside the gene matches. This CDR3 comprises 17 residues. The CDR3 bases are TGTGCCAGCAGCCAGGCCTGGACAGGGGCTGATTACAATGAGCAGTTCTTC. This translates into CASSQAWTGADYNEQFF.

This clonotype was observed a few times. The chain joins TRBV12-3 or TRBV12-4 to TRBJ2-7, with D tentatively TRBD2 (6 bases). CDR3 length: 13 residues. V dropped 6 bases and J dropped 9 bases, with 18 bases sitting between them. For the CDR3, the DNA is TGTGCCAGCAGCCTTGGGGGGACCCGGAGGCAGTACTTC. It yields the protein CASSLGGTRRQYF.

In its sample, this clonotype was seen a few times. This sequence joins TRBV5-1 and TRBJ2-1, with a weak D call TRBD1 (6 bases). The germline gives CDR1 SGHRS, CDR2 YFSETQ. V lost 0 bases and J 1 base, leaving 11 bases between the germline ends. CDR3 length: 16 amino acids. Written as DNA, the CDR3 is TGCGCCAGCAGCTTGGTCACAGGGACATCCTACAATGAGCAGTTCTTC. This sequence encodes CASSLVTGTSYNEQFF.

Ten or more counts support this clonotype. This rearrangement joins TRBV20-1 to TRBJ2-7; D call uncertain. The CDR3 covers 12 residues. The germline V and J ends were trimmed by 3 bases and 1 base, with 7 bases remaining between them. The germline V gene encodes CDR1 DFQATT and CDR2 SNEGSKA (reference sequence). Here the CDR3 DNA reads TGCAGTGCTAGCGATCTATCCTACGAGCAGTACTTC. As protein: CSASDLSYEQYF.

This clonotype appeared a few times. The chain couples TRBV5-1 to TRBJ1-2; D is undetermined. The V end was cut by 5 bases, the J end by 6 bases, with 17 bases between. Germline V lookup: CDR1 SGHRS, CDR2 YFSETQ. The CDR3 contains 14 residues. CDR3 residues: CASSIDQVVHGYTF. Here the CDR3 DNA reads TGCGCCAGCAGTATAGATCAAGTGGTCCATGGCTACACCTTC. Full variable domain (remainder filled in from reference TRBV5-1 and TRBJ1-2): KAGVTQTPRYLIKTRGQQVTLSCSPISGHRSVSWYQQTPGQGLQFLFEYFSETQRNKGNFPGRFSGRQFSNSRSEMNVSTLELGDSALYLCASSIDQVVHGYTFGSGTRLTVV.

A remark on this clonotype: Germline and junction disagree at one end, which may indicate a read error. The chain couples TRBV20-1 to TRBJ2-6, with D perhaps matching TRBD1 (5 bases). The CDR3 is made up of 14 amino acids. The V gene's germline CDR1 is DFQATT and CDR2 SNEGSKA (reference sequence). The CDR3 coding sequence is TGCAGTGCTAGTGGGGTTGCTGGGGCCAACGGCCTGACTTTC. Translating it yields CSASGVAGANGLTF.

This clonotype showed up just a few times. The chain is built from TRBV28 and TRBJ2-6; tentative D call: TRBD2 (5 bases). V lost 6 bases to trimming and J lost 4 bases, with 13 bases between them. The CDR3 loop spans 15 amino acids. Germline-derived CDR1 and CDR2 are MDHEN and SYDVKM. The CDR3 region has the DNA TGTGCCAGCAGCCTACTGAGAGGGGGGGCCAACGTCCTGACTTTC. Amino acid sequence: CASSLLRGGANVLTF.

J is TRBJ1-5 and V is TRBV4-2; 8 nucleotides match TRBD1. Germline lookup yields CDR1 LGHNA and CDR2 YNFKEQ. There are 18 residues in the CDR3. V was pared by 3 bases and J by 2 bases, with 12 bases of the junction left unmatched. CDR3 residues: CASSQDRVHELGNQPQHF. The DNA for the CDR3 is TGTGCCAGCAGCCAGGACAGGGTGCATGAGTTAGGCAATCAGCCCCAGCATTTT.

This chain connects TRBV7-2 to TRBJ1-4, with no clear D. Germline V gene sequence: CDR1 SGHTA, CDR2 FQGNSA. V was cut by 1 base and J by 7 bases, with 7 bases left in between. There are 13 residues in the CDR3. The CDR3 DNA sequence: TGTGCCAGCAGCTTAGGACCCGTTGAAAAACTGTTTTTT. It yields the protein CASSLGPVEKLFF.

The CDR3 bases are TGCAGTGCTACGGGGGGACAGGGTGGGTCCGAGCAGTACTTC. Its protein is CSATGGQGGSEQYF. The J gene is TRBJ2-7, the V gene TRBV20-1; TRBD1 agrees at 9 bases. Germline CDR1 and CDR2: DFQATT and SNEGSKA (reference sequence). The CDR3 has 14 residues. J was trimmed by 6 bases and V by 4 bases; bases with no gene match: 10.

V usage is TRBV5-1 and J usage is TRBJ2-7; D is possibly TRBD2 (6 bases). The CDR3 runs 17 residues. Trimming shortened V by 2 bases and J by 3 bases, and 21 bases separated the two germline ends. Per germline, CDR1 SGHRS and CDR2 YFSETQ. In DNA, the CDR3 is TGCGCCAGCAGCTTAGGTCGGGGGTCCGGATTAAGCTACGAGCAGTACTTC. This sequence encodes CASSLGRGSGLSYEQYF.

This chain joins TRBV18 and TRBJ2-1, with 11 bases lining up with TRBD2. From germline, CDR1 is KGHSH and CDR2 LQKENI. This CDR3 has 15 amino acids. V dropped 2 bases and J dropped 12; count of bases not matched to a gene: 9. The CDR3 DNA follows: TGTGCCAGCTCACCAGGCCTAGCGGGAGGATTAGTGCAGTTCTTC. Translation: CASSPGLAGGLVQFF.

The V gene is TRBV6-5, the J gene TRBJ2-3; 7 positions agree with TRBD2. Germline CDR1 MNHEY, CDR2 SVGAGI. J was trimmed by 1 base and V by 3 bases; bases with no gene match: 7. The CDR3 sequence is 16 residues long. CDR3 DNA sequence: TGTGCCAGCAGTTATACGGGGGGAACGGGCACAGATACGCAGTATTTT. Translated, it gives CASSYTGGTGTDTQYF.

The table lists this clonotype with a few counts. The chain joins TRBV12-3 or TRBV12-4 to TRBJ2-7; D gene unclear. Trimming took 3 bases from V and 2 from J, leaving 8 bases between them. The CDR3 contains 13 residues. For the CDR3, the DNA is TGTGCCAGCAGTTTTGGCCGTCCCTACGAGCAGTACTTC. Translation gives CASSFGRPYEQYF.

CDR3 nucleotides: TGTGCCAGCACCGCCCTTGACAGGGAGGGTTACAATGAGCAGTTCTTC. It is translated as CASTALDREGYNEQFF. The J gene is TRBJ2-1, the V gene TRBV12-3 or TRBV12-4, with D possibly called TRBD1 or TRBD2 (7 bases each). Trimming stripped 7 bases from V and 4 bases from J, with 20 bases between. This CDR3 has 16 residues.

The chain links TRBV7-9 to TRBJ2-7; a possible D gene is TRBD1 (5 bases). Germline loops: CDR1 SEHNR, CDR2 FQNEAQ (reference sequence). This CDR3 has 15 amino acids. V shed 5 bases and J shed 2 bases, with 16 bases lying between them. The CDR3 protein is CASSQGAPRTYEQYF. CDR3 nucleotides: TGTGCCAGCAGCCAAGGGGCACCTCGAACCTACGAGCAGTACTTC.

This clonotype was seen more than once but under ten times. The V gene is TRBV7-9, the J gene TRBJ2-7; TRBD2 matches 12 bases. The CDR3 spans 16 residues. The germline CDR1 and CDR2 sequences are SEHNR and FQNEAQ (reference sequence). Trimming cost V 5 bases and J 0 bases; bases outside gene matches: 5. CDR3 protein: CASSPQTSGSSYEQYF. The CDR3 region has the DNA TGTGCCAGCAGCCCCCAGACTAGCGGGAGCTCCTACGAGCAGTACTTC.

This clonotype was observed a few times. The J gene is TRBJ2-3, the V gene TRBV12-3 or TRBV12-4; the match to TRBD2 covers 9 bases. The CDR3 is made up of 15 amino acids. The ends lost 3 bases at V and 6 bases at J; junction bases unmatched: 7. CDR3 nucleotide sequence: TGTGCCAGCAGTTTTGGCGGGGGGGCCCGGGATACGCAGTATTTT. It specifies CASSFGGGARDTQYF.

Points on this clonotype: Just one base apart from a much larger clone, this may be a read error. The CDR3 loop reads CASSISGTQETPYF. CDR3 DNA: TGTGCCAGCAGCATTTCGGGCACTCAAGAGACCCCGTACTTC. J is TRBJ2-5 and V is TRBV7-9; D is unresolved. Germline V gene lookup returns CDR1 SEHNR and CDR2 FQNEAQ (reference sequence). The CDR3 loop spans 14 amino acids.

The genes are TRBV5-1 and TRBJ1-5, with 7 bases matching TRBD1. The V and J ends lost 4 bases and 9 bases, in that order; junction bases with no gene match: 10. The germline gives CDR1 SGHRS, CDR2 YFSETQ. CDR3 length: 14 amino acids. In DNA, the CDR3 is TGCGCCAGCAGCAACCGACAGGGTGGTTGGCCCCAGCATTTT. Translating it yields CASSNRQGGWPQHF. Full variable domain (remainder filled in from reference TRBV5-1 and TRBJ1-5): KAGVTQTPRYLIKTRGQQVTLSCSPISGHRSVSWYQQTPGQGLQFLFEYFSETQRNKGNFPGRFSGRQFSNSRSEMNVSTLELGDSALYLCASSNRQGGWPQHFGDGTRLSIL.

This clonotype was seen only a few times. The chain uses TRBV6-1 and TRBJ2-1, with TRBD2 identical over 9 bases. Per the germline V gene, CDR1 is MNHNS and CDR2 is SASEGT. Trimming cost V 6 bases and J 6 bases; bases outside gene matches: 9. The CDR3 extends over 15 amino acids. DNA of the CDR3: TGTGCCAGCAGCCGCGGGAGGGAAGGGAGCAATGAGCAGTTCTTC. It codes for CASSRGREGSNEQFF.

This clonotype has at least ten counts. The chain has TRBV12-3 or TRBV12-4 and TRBJ2-5; TRBD1 matches 9 bases. V shed 1 base and J 1 base; nucleotides not matched to a gene: 1. The CDR3 extends over 15 amino acids. CDR3 sequence (DNA): TGTGCCAGCAGTTTAGGGACAGGGGCCCAAGAGACCCAGTACTTC. Protein sequence: CASSLGTGAQETQYF.

Comments on this clonotype: Germline and junction disagree at one end, which may indicate a read error. This chain links TRBV5-1 with TRBJ2-3; D remains ambiguous. CDR3 length: 13 amino acids. Germline CDR1 and CDR2: SGHRS and YFSETQ. The CDR3 protein is CASRPRSTYTQYF. The CDR3, as DNA: TGCGCCAGCAGACCCCGGAGCACATATACGCAGTATTTT. The entire variable domain, with the rest obtained from reference TRBV5-1 and TRBJ2-3, is as follows: KAGVTQTPRYLIKTRGQQVTLSCSPISGHRSVSWYQQTPGQGLQFLFEYFSETQRNKGNFPGRFSGRQFSNSRSEMNVSTLELGDSALYLCASRPRSTYTQYFGPGTRLTVL.

This clonotype was counted between two and nine times. The V and J genes are TRBV5-1 and TRBJ1-2; TRBD1 matches 10 bases. The J segment lost 0 bases and the V segment lost 4 bases, leaving 3 bases of the junction unmatched. CDR3 length: 15 residues. CDR1 and CDR2 (germline): SGHRS, YFSETQ. The CDR3 DNA follows: TGCGCCAGCAGCCTTGGACAGGGGGCTAACTATGGCTACACCTTC. This encodes CASSLGQGANYGYTF.

The chain is built from TRBV27 and TRBJ2-1; 14 nucleotides line up with TRBD2. Germline V gives CDR1 MNHEY, CDR2 SMNVEV (reference sequence). This CDR3 is built from 17 residues. The V gene end was trimmed by 5 bases and the J gene end by 6 bases; junction bases not matched to a gene: 9. The DNA for the CDR3 is TGTGCCAGCAGTCCAAGACTAGCGGGAGGGCCTCTCAATGAGCAGTTCTTC. Translation: CASSPRLAGGPLNEQFF.

This chain connects TRBV6-6 to TRBJ2-2, with no clear D. The germline V and J ends were trimmed by 8 bases and 6 bases, with 10 bases remaining between them. Germline CDR1 reads MNHNY; CDR2 reads SVGAGI (reference sequence). CDR3 length: 12 amino acids. The CDR3 here is CASAPASGELFF. The CDR3 nucleotides are TGTGCCAGCGCTCCGGCTTCCGGGGAGCTGTTTTTT.